A single TCR beta chain is shown here with its context. This sample was taken from a study of blood T cell repertoires in COVID-19. Generated by immunoSEQ multiplex PCR, the TCRdb table keeps only in-frame clones and is missing some. The data show around 220,000 clones, just over 90% seen once. The germline gives CDR1 KGHDR, CDR2 SFDVKD. Deletions cut 5 bases from V and 0 bases from J, with 12 bases between. This CDR3 spans 15 amino acids. Sequencing input: PBMCs or T cells enriched from blood (not recorded which). This clonotype originated in a young woman who had recovered from COVID-19. This chain joins TRBV24-1 and TRBJ2-5; D is possibly TRBD2 (5 bases). CDR3 in DNA: TGTGCCACCAGTGCGGGCAGCGGAAACCAAGAGACCCAGTACTTC. This sequence encodes CATSAGSGNQETQYF.